These T cell receptor beta chains were read from a single sample in a study of CD8+ T cells in alopecia areata. This table comes from immunoSEQ multiplex PCR, and its TCRdb copy is limited to in-frame clones, with some not included. Among 200,000 to 250,000 clones listed, under 70% were seen once. The sample consisted of CD4+ T cells sorted from blood, taken at week 4, from a patient treated with tofacitinib. These receptors were obtained from a human donor with alopecia areata. CDR3s include the opening cysteine and the closing phenylalanine or tryptophan. The D gene is left open where the match is weak. The size of a clone is reported for some rows only, either as once, few or many, or as a class for expanded clones.

abundance	d_gene	j_gene	v_gene	CDR3nt	CDR3aa
-	-	TRBJ2-6	TRBV7-7	TGTGCTAGCAGCTCCTCGGACGGGGCCAACGTCCTGACTTTC	CASSSSDGANVLTF
few	TRBD1	TRBJ2-7	TRBV30	TGTGCCTGGGACAGGGGATCGGATGGCGAGCAGTACTTC	CAWDRGSDGEQYF
-	-	TRBJ2-2	TRBV2	TGTGCCAGCACGCAATACGGGGAGCTGTTTTTT	CASTQYGELFF
once	-	TRBJ2-6	TRBV5-1	TGCGCCAGCAGAAGCACAAGTGGGGCCAACGTCCTGACTTTC	CASRSTSGANVLTF
-	-	TRBJ1-1	TRBV7-8	TGTGCCAGCAGCTTAGTGGGGGGTAGCACTGAAGCTTTCTTT	CASSLVGGSTEAFF
-	-	TRBJ1-1	TRBV29-1	TGCAGCGTCCGGACAGATTTGAACACTGAAGCTTTCTTT	CSVRTDLNTEAFF
few	TRBD1	TRBJ1-2	TRBV5-1	TGCGCCAGCAGCCGACAGGGCCGCGACGATGGCTACACCTTC	CASSRQGRDDGYTF
few	-	TRBJ2-6	TRBV4-1	TGCGCCAGCAGCCAAACCCCAAGCTCCCCAGCTGGGGCCAACGTCCTGACTTTC	CASSQTPSSPAGANVLTF
-	-	TRBJ2-7	TRBV5-8	TGTGCCAGCAGCTTGGTGGACACCCTCTACGAGCAGTACTTC	CASSLVDTLYEQYF
few	-	TRBJ2-1	TRBV7-2	TGTGCCAGCAGCTTAGGGTCAGCGCTGGTGGAGAATGAGCAGTTCTTC	CASSLGSALVENEQFF
few	-	TRBJ2-3	TRBV5-1	TGCGCCAGCAGCACAGGACGGGTAACCACGGCCACAGATACGCAGTATTTT	CASSTGRVTTATDTQYF